This is a list of T cell receptor beta chains from one sample in a study of graft-versus-host responses after intestinal transplantation. These receptors are not linked to any known antigen. The data were produced by immunoSEQ multiplex PCR, yet TCRdb's version contains in-frame clones alone and is incomplete. The sample lists tens of thousands of clones; around nine tenths were seen once. The sequenced sample was unstimulated CD8+ T cells sorted from spleen or lymph node cells, obtained before intestinal transplant. The source is a human donor who received an intestinal transplant. Both conserved end residues are part of each CDR3. Each record gives: J gene, CDR3 length, V gene, clone size, D gene, CDR3 DNA, CDR3 protein. A D gene is named only where the DNA matches it firmly. Size is stated for part of the rows, as once, few or many counts, or as a class when the clone is expanded.

j_gene: TRBJ2-5
len: 14
v_gene: TRBV19
abundance: -
d_gene: -
CDR3nt: TGTGCCAGTACGGGGGATGAGGTCCAAGAGACCCAGTACTTC
CDR3aa: CASTGDEVQETQYF

j_gene: TRBJ2-7
len: 16
v_gene: TRBV4-2
abundance: -
d_gene: TRBD2
CDR3nt: TGTGCCAGCAGCCAGGAGACTAGCGGGAACCCCTACGAGCAGTACTTC
CDR3aa: CASSQETSGNPYEQYF

j_gene: TRBJ2-1
len: 16
v_gene: TRBV13
abundance: -
d_gene: TRBD2
CDR3nt: TGTGCCAGCAGCTTAGCCGGGAGGGCCCAACACAATGAGCAGTTCTTC
CDR3aa: CASSLAGRAQHNEQFF

j_gene: TRBJ1-5
len: 15
v_gene: TRBV19
abundance: -
d_gene: -
CDR3nt: TGTGCCAGTAGTATTAATTGGGGTGGGTATCAGCCCCAGCATTTT
CDR3aa: CASSINWGGYQPQHF

j_gene: TRBJ1-1
len: 14
v_gene: TRBV7-6
abundance: -
d_gene: -
CDR3nt: TGTGCCAGCAGCTTAGACCAGATGAACACTGAAGCTTTCTTT
CDR3aa: CASSLDQMNTEAFF

j_gene: TRBJ1-5
len: 14
v_gene: TRBV4-1
abundance: -
d_gene: -
CDR3nt: TGCGCCAGCAGCCAAGGGTCGGCAGTTAGGCCCCAGCATTTT
CDR3aa: CASSQGSAVRPQHF

j_gene: TRBJ2-2
len: 17
v_gene: TRBV4-2
abundance: -
d_gene: -
CDR3nt: TGTGCCAGCAGCCAAGATCCCGGGGGGCCCGACACCGGGGAGCTGTTTTTT
CDR3aa: CASSQDPGGPDTGELFF

j_gene: TRBJ2-2
len: 14
v_gene: TRBV10-2
abundance: -
d_gene: -
CDR3nt: TGCGCCAGCAGTTCGGGACTGCACACCGGGGAGCTGTTTTTT
CDR3aa: CASSSGLHTGELFF

j_gene: TRBJ2-5
len: 14
v_gene: TRBV28
abundance: once
d_gene: -
CDR3nt: TGTGCCAGCAGGGTTTTGGGCTACCAAGAGACCCAGTACTTC
CDR3aa: CASRVLGYQETQYF

j_gene: TRBJ1-1
len: 12
v_gene: TRBV7-6
abundance: -
d_gene: -
CDR3nt: TGTGCCAGCCGGGACACGAACACTGAAGCTTTCTTT
CDR3aa: CASRDTNTEAFF

j_gene: TRBJ2-5
len: 13
v_gene: TRBV5-1
abundance: -
d_gene: -
CDR3nt: TGCGCCAGCAGGGGCAGCGGACAAGAGACCCAGTACTTC
CDR3aa: CASRGSGQETQYF

j_gene: TRBJ1-1
len: 16
v_gene: TRBV5-6
abundance: -
d_gene: -
CDR3nt: TGTGCCAGCAGCTCCCTTCGGGGAGTGGGCGGCACTGAAGCTTTCTTT
CDR3aa: CASSSLRGVGGTEAFF

j_gene: TRBJ2-1
len: 12
v_gene: TRBV27
abundance: -
d_gene: TRBD1
CDR3nt: TGTGCCAGCAGCCCGACAGGGTATGAGCAGTTCTTC
CDR3aa: CASSPTGYEQFF

j_gene: TRBJ2-3
len: 12
v_gene: TRBV11-3
abundance: once
d_gene: -
CDR3nt: TGTGCCAGCAGTTCGACCTCAGATACGCAGTATTTT
CDR3aa: CASSSTSDTQYF

j_gene: TRBJ2-7
len: 12
v_gene: TRBV13
abundance: -
d_gene: -
CDR3nt: TGTGCCAGCAGCTCCGGATCTTACGAGCAGTACTTC
CDR3aa: CASSSGSYEQYF

j_gene: TRBJ2-1
len: 18
v_gene: TRBV11-2
abundance: -
d_gene: -
CDR3nt: TGTGCCAGCAGCCGGAGGCTAGCCCACCGCAGCTCCTACAATGAGCAGTTCTTC
CDR3aa: CASSRRLAHRSSYNEQFF

j_gene: TRBJ2-4
len: 19
v_gene: TRBV7-2
abundance: -
d_gene: -
CDR3nt: TGTGCCAGCAGCCACCATTATTCGACGCGAGGGTCCTCGGAGAACATTCAGTACTTC
CDR3aa: CASSHHYSTRGSSENIQYF

j_gene: TRBJ2-3
len: 16
v_gene: TRBV7-2
abundance: -
d_gene: -
CDR3nt: TGTGCCAGCAGCTTAGGCACCTATAGGGGCACAGATACGCAGTATTTT
CDR3aa: CASSLGTYRGTDTQYF

j_gene: TRBJ2-5
len: 13
v_gene: TRBV11-2
abundance: -
d_gene: -
CDR3nt: TGTGCCAGCAGCCCCGGGCAGGAAGAGACCCAGTACTTC
CDR3aa: CASSPGQEETQYF

j_gene: TRBJ1-3
len: 18
v_gene: TRBV19
abundance: -
d_gene: -
CDR3nt: TGTGCCAGTAGTACTCAAACAGGAATAGTGAGCTCTGGAAACACCATATATTTT
CDR3aa: CASSTQTGIVSSGNTIYF

j_gene: TRBJ1-6
len: 17
v_gene: TRBV19
abundance: once
d_gene: TRBD1
CDR3nt: TGTGCCAGTAGTACCCCACGGACAGGGTGGTCCAATTCACCCCTCCACTTT
CDR3aa: CASSTPRTGWSNSPLHF

j_gene: TRBJ2-3
len: 15
v_gene: TRBV11-3
abundance: -
d_gene: -
CDR3nt: TGTGCCAGCAGCTTTGATTCGATGGGCACAGATACGCAGTATTTT
CDR3aa: CASSFDSMGTDTQYF

j_gene: TRBJ2-3
len: 15
v_gene: TRBV6-4
abundance: few
d_gene: TRBD2
CDR3nt: TGTGCCAGCAGTGAAGTGACTAGCGGCACAGATACGCAGTATTTT
CDR3aa: CASSEVTSGTDTQYF

j_gene: TRBJ2-1
len: 14
v_gene: TRBV28
abundance: once
d_gene: -
CDR3nt: TGTGCCAGCAGTTTTAAGTTAGAGTACAATGAGCAGTTCTTC
CDR3aa: CASSFKLEYNEQFF

j_gene: TRBJ2-3
len: 15
v_gene: TRBV4-1
abundance: -
d_gene: TRBD2
CDR3nt: TGCGCCAGCAGCCAAGTTGAGGTGGGGGGGACGACGCAGTATTTT
CDR3aa: CASSQVEVGGTTQYF

j_gene: TRBJ2-7
len: 18
v_gene: TRBV9
abundance: -
d_gene: -
CDR3nt: TGTGCCAGCAGCCCTAGATACCCCCGGGACCCTTACCCCTACGAGCAGTACTTC
CDR3aa: CASSPRYPRDPYPYEQYF

j_gene: TRBJ2-5
len: 16
v_gene: TRBV2
abundance: -
d_gene: -
CDR3nt: TGTGCCAGCAGTGAGTCCCTTGGGCTAGCTCAAGAGACCCAGTACTTC
CDR3aa: CASSESLGLAQETQYF

j_gene: TRBJ2-7
len: 15
v_gene: TRBV18
abundance: -
d_gene: TRBD2
CDR3nt: TGTGCCAGCTCACTTAGCGGGACCGGACCCTACGAGCAGTACTTC
CDR3aa: CASSLSGTGPYEQYF

j_gene: TRBJ2-5
len: 17
v_gene: TRBV7-2
abundance: -
d_gene: -
CDR3nt: TGTGCCAGCACCCTTGCCACAACAAGGGTTTCAGGAGAGACCCAGTACTTC
CDR3aa: CASTLATTRVSGETQYF

j_gene: TRBJ2-7
len: 13
v_gene: TRBV7-2
abundance: -
d_gene: -
CDR3nt: TGTGCCAGCACCAGGGGAGGCGACTACGAGCAGTACTTC
CDR3aa: CASTRGGDYEQYF

j_gene: TRBJ2-3
len: 16
v_gene: TRBV9
abundance: -
d_gene: -
CDR3nt: TGTGCCAGCAGCCAGCAGGGTAGCGGCCTCACAGATACGCAGTATTTT
CDR3aa: CASSQQGSGLTDTQYF

j_gene: TRBJ2-7
len: 15
v_gene: TRBV11-2
abundance: -
d_gene: TRBD1
CDR3nt: TGTGCCAGCAGCAAAGGACAGGGGGGCTCCTACGAGCAGTACTTC
CDR3aa: CASSKGQGGSYEQYF

j_gene: TRBJ2-7
len: 16
v_gene: TRBV28
abundance: -
d_gene: TRBD2
CDR3nt: TGTGCCAGCAGTTCTTGGGCTAGCGGGAGGGCCTACGAGCAGTACTTC
CDR3aa: CASSSWASGRAYEQYF

j_gene: TRBJ1-2
len: 15
v_gene: TRBV7-9
abundance: -
d_gene: -
CDR3nt: TGTGCCAGCAGCCCCTGGACGGTAGCTAACTATGGCTACACCTTC
CDR3aa: CASSPWTVANYGYTF

j_gene: TRBJ2-7
len: 15
v_gene: TRBV7-6
abundance: -
d_gene: -
CDR3nt: TGTGCCAGCAGCTTAGTGGACAGCCCCGCCTACGAGCAGTACTTC
CDR3aa: CASSLVDSPAYEQYF

j_gene: TRBJ1-2
len: 12
v_gene: TRBV13
abundance: -
d_gene: -
CDR3nt: TGTGTCTCCGGGGCCACTAACTATGGCTACACCTTC
CDR3aa: CVSGATNYGYTF

j_gene: TRBJ1-5
len: 15
v_gene: TRBV12-5
abundance: -
d_gene: -
CDR3nt: TGTGCTAGTGGTTTGGGAACTCATAGCAATCAGCCCCAGCATTTT
CDR3aa: CASGLGTHSNQPQHF

j_gene: TRBJ2-2
len: 14
v_gene: TRBV5-6
abundance: -
d_gene: -
CDR3nt: TGTGCCAGCAGCTTGGGGCCGAACACCGGGGAGCTGTTTTTT
CDR3aa: CASSLGPNTGELFF